This TCR beta chain is from a study of beta chain features in type 1 diabetes. Isolated RNA was reverse transcribed in full, so expressed TCRB transcripts were sequenced. Using immunoSEQ multiplex PCR, the repertoire was profiled, and TCRdb retains in-frame clones only, with some absent. The table records 150,000 to 170,000 clones, about 9.3% of them present only once. V dropped 5 bases and J dropped 6 bases, with 10 bases sitting between them. The CDR3 loop spans 12 amino acids. The germline CDR1 and CDR2 sequences are SEHNR and FQNEAQ (reference sequence). The table lists this clone with a few counts. The antigen remains undetermined. General observations from the study: Among all four CD4+ subsets, Type 1 diabetes patients had TCRB CDR3s that were moderately but significantly shorter.

The chain carries TRBV7-9 and TRBJ1-2; the D gene is possibly TRBD1 (5 bases). This TCR was recovered from a man aged 30-40 years with type 1 diabetes. The sequencing input was central memory CD4+ T cells from blood. CDR3 coding DNA: TGTGCCAGCAGCCCAGCGACAGATGGCTACACCTTC. Translated, it gives CASSPATDGYTF.